This entry features one T cell receptor (beta chain) sequence. Its antigen is as yet unknown. This entry belongs to a study of T cell responses to AZD1222 COVID-19 vaccine. Libraries were prepared by immunoSEQ multiplex PCR; TCRdb keeps only in-frame clonotypes and omits some of them. The sample includes about 100,000 clones, around 87% of them seen just once. V shed 7 bases and J 7 bases; nucleotides not matched to a gene: 4. CDR1 SGDLS and CDR2 YYNGEE come from the germline V gene. The CDR3 is 12 residues long. Overall study findings and caveats: As reported, nearly half of all spike-specific TCRs target variant regions that are unmutated. White British ancestry dominated among donors, who included more females, and clonal diversity was possibly underestimated. Vaccine-related CD4 TCRs covered spike, predominating at 160-218 and 743-854.

The receptor's source is an adult in good health. The genes are TRBV9 and TRBJ1-1, with TRBD1 matching 10 bases. The specimen was peripheral blood, collected on day 0 of MenACWY control vaccination. CDR3 nucleotide sequence: TGTGCCAGCGGGGGACAGGGGCGTGAAGCTTTCTTT. Translated, it gives CASGGQGREAFF.